One sample yielded the 8 T cell receptor beta chains listed below, sequenced in a study of CD8 T cells in Susac syndrome. Random hexamers were used to reverse transcribe an amount of about 0.5 to 1 ug RNA. TCRdb re-called the immunoSEQ multiplex PCR reads with MiXCR, one entry per CDR3 protein. The table records 150,000 to 200,000 distinct CDR3 sequences, around 94% of them present only once. The source material was CD4+ T cells from PBMCs. These receptors were taken from a human donor in good health.

The rearrangement links TRBV20-1 to TRBJ1-1; unclear D gene. The germline V gene has CDR1 DFQATT and CDR2 SNEGSKA (reference sequence). The CDR3 loop spans 16 amino acids. Between the trimmed V and J ends, which lost 6 bases and 2 bases, there was a span of 22 bases. The CDR3 is CSASNPASAVNTEAFF. In DNA, the CDR3 is TGCAGTGCCAGTAATCCCGCCTCAGCCGTCAACACTGAAGCTTTCTTT.

The rearrangement links TRBV5-1 to TRBJ1-1; D gene unclear. The V gene lost 4 bases and the J gene lost 4 bases, with 11 bases spanning the gap. The germline V gene encodes CDR1 SGHRS and CDR2 YFSETQ. The CDR3 contains 13 residues. CDR3 sequence: CASSVSWGTEAFF. The DNA of the CDR3 is TGCGCCAGCAGCGTGTCCTGGGGCACTGAAGCTTTCTTT.

The chain recombines TRBV10-3 with TRBJ2-1; tentatively, D is TRBD1 (6 bases). V was trimmed by 3 bases and J by 14 bases, leaving 11 bases between them. The CDR3 sequence is 11 residues long. CDR1 is ENHRY and CDR2 is SYGVKD in the germline V gene. CDR3: CAISDSYREFF. In nucleotides, the CDR3 is TGTGCCATCAGTGATTCGTACAGGGAGTTCTTC.

The J gene is TRBJ1-1, the V gene TRBV20-1; possible D gene TRBD1, 6 bases. This CDR3 has 12 amino acids. Trimming took off 7 bases at V and 4 bases at J, with 13 bases between the two ends. Germline assignment: CDR1 DFQATT and CDR2 SNEGSKA (reference sequence). CDR3 in amino acids: CSVHRDPTEAFF. In DNA form, the CDR3 reads TGCAGTGTTCACAGGGATCCCACTGAAGCTTTCTTT.

The chain uses TRBV18 and TRBJ2-5; D is possibly TRBD2 (6 bases). Trimming shortened V by 6 bases and J by 2 bases, and 10 bases separated the two germline ends. The CDR3 is made up of 13 amino acids. Germline V CDR1 and CDR2: KGHSH, LQKENI. DNA of the CDR3: TGTGCCAGCTCTGCCGGGAGTCAAGAGACCCAGTACTTC. This encodes CASSAGSQETQYF.

This clonotype came up once. The genes are TRBV11-1 and TRBJ2-5, with 9 positions matching TRBD1. The CDR3 is made up of 15 amino acids. Trimming cost V 5 bases and J 0 bases; bases outside gene matches: 4. CDR1 and CDR2 (germline): SGHAT, FQDESV (reference sequence). CDR3 in amino acids: CASSLGDRDQETQYF. The DNA for the CDR3 is TGTGCCAGCAGCCTGGGGGACAGGGACCAAGAGACCCAGTACTTC.

The rearrangement uses TRBV5-4 and TRBJ2-5; D is perhaps TRBD1 (5 bases). The CDR3 loop spans 14 amino acids. Germline loops: CDR1 SGHNT, CDR2 YYREEE (reference sequence). The V end was cut by 5 bases, the J end by 5 bases, with 16 bases between. CDR3 residues: CASRMDKGLETQYF. In DNA, the CDR3 is TGTGCCAGCAGGATGGACAAGGGTTTGGAGACCCAGTACTTC.

The chain couples TRBV15 to TRBJ2-1; D is possibly TRBD2 (5 bases). Germline CDR1 reads LNHNV; CDR2 reads YYDKDF (reference sequence). V was clipped by 3 bases and J by 6 bases, with 6 bases between them. The CDR3 is 12 residues long. CDR3 amino acids: CATSRDFNEQFF. CDR3 coding DNA: TGTGCCACCAGCAGGGACTTCAATGAGCAGTTCTTC.